The entry below describes one T cell receptor beta chain. Its antigen is currently unknown. The sample comes from a study of cytomegalovirus exposure and HLA in healthy donors. Use of 60 Vbeta and 13 Jbeta primers characterized the PCR. Profiling relied on immunoSEQ multiplex PCR, and the TCRdb table lists in-frame clones only, not all of them. Here the sample spans roughly 150,000 clones, almost 80% being singletons. Overall study findings and caveats: Most likely, a cluster of highly shared sequence variants arose as a sequencing artifact. There were about 160 TCR beta chains listed as cytomegalovirus-associated.

Each donor was healthy, and each was a bone marrow donor. The germline CDR1 and CDR2 sequences are SGHRS and YFSETQ. The V end lost 5 bases, the J end lost 3 bases, and 12 bases lay between the germline ends. CDR3 size: 13 residues. Sample: PBMCs. The TCR sequence derives from a man younger than 45 in good health and CMV-seronegative. The chain is built from TRBV5-1 and TRBJ2-7; D perhaps matches TRBD1 (5 bases). The CDR3 spells CASRDTGDYEQYF. The CDR3 DNA is TGCGCCAGCAGGGATACAGGTGACTACGAGCAGTACTTC.